Below, one T cell receptor beta chain is given with its context. This specimen belongs to a study of blood T cell repertoires in COVID-19. Study-wide background: The samples span acute and convalescent COVID-19 from the United States, Italy and Spain.

CDR1 is GTSNPN, CDR2 SVGIG, per germline (reference sequence). The CDR3 has 14 residues. The V and J ends lost 1 base and 2 bases, in that order; junction bases with no gene match: 0. Profiling relied on immunoSEQ multiplex PCR, and the TCRdb table lists in-frame clones only, not all of them. This table has under 150,000 clones, about 82% appearing once. The cohort comprised adults aged roughly 18 to 95 years residing in approximately 25 US areas. In assigning cohorts, the study relied on participant-reported clinical history. The recovered donors of Cohort 3 showed two negative PCRs, clearance, or symptom resolution.

This rearrangement joins TRBV30 to TRBJ2-7; TRBD2 matches at 12 bases. This receptor was taken from a woman between 40 and 50 years old who had recovered from COVID-19. Sequencing was carried out using PBMCs or T cells enriched from blood (not recorded which). The CDR3 DNA follows: TGTGCCTGGAGTGGACTAGCGGGGGCCTACGAGCAGTACTTC. Its protein product is CAWSGLAGAYEQYF.